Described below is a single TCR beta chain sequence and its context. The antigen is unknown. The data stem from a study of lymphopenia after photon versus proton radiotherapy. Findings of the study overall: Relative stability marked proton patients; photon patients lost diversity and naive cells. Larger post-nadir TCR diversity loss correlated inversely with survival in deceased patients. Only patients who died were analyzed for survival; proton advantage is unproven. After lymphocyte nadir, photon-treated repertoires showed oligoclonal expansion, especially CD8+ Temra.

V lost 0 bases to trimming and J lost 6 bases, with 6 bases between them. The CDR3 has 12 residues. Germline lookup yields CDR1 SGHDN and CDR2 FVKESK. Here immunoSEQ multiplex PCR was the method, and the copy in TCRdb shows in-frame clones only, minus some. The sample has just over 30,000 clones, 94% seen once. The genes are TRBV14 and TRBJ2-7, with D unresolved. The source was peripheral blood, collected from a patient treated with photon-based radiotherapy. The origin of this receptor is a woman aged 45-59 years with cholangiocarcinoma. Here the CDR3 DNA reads TGTGCCAGCAGCCAAGAAGGACGCGAGCAGTACTTC. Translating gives CASSQEGREQYF.